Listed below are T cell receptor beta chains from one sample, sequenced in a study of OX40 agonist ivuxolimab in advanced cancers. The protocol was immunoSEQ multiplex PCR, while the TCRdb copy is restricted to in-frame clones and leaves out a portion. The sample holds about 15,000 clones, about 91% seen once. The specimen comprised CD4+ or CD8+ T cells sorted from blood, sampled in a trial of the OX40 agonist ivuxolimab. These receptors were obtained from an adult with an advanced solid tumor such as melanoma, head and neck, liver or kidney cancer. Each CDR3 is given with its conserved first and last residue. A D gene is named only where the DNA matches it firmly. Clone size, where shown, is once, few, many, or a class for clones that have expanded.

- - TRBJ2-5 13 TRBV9 CASGSGLQETQYF TGTGCCAGCGGATCAGGACTTCAAGAGACCCAGTACTTC
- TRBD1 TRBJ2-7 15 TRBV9 CASAGAGGGFDEQYF TGTGCCAGCGCGGGTGCAGGGGGCGGTTTTGACGAGCAGTACTTC
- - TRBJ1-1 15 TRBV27 CASSLSRGAYTEAFF TGTGCCAGCAGTTTATCGAGGGGGGCTTACACTGAAGCTTTCTTT
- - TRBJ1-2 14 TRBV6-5 CASRPDTSNYGYTF TGTGCCAGCAGACCCGACACCTCTAACTATGGCTACACCTTC
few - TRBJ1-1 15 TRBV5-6 CASSPGGTLNTEAFF TGTGCCAGCAGCCCTGGGGGTACCCTCAACACTGAAGCTTTCTTT
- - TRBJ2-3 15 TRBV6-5 CASSYSPAGSDTQYF TGTGCCAGCAGTTACTCCCCGGCGGGGTCAGATACGCAGTATTTT
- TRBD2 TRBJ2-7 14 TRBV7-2 CASSWGGGGLDGYF TGTGCCAGCAGCTGGGGGGGAGGAGGACTCGACGGGTACTTC
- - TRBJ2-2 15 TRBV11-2 CASSLGLQQAGELFF TGTGCCAGCAGCTTGGGTTTACAGCAGGCCGGGGAGCTGTTTTTT
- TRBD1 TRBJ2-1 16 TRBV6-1 CASSESPGQAYNEQFF TGTGCCAGCAGTGAATCACCGGGACAGGCCTACAATGAGCAGTTCTTC
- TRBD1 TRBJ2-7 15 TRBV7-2 CASSLGGTGAYEQYF TGTGCCAGCAGCTTGGGTGGGACAGGGGCCTACGAGCAGTACTTC
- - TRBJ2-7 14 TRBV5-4 CASSLVLAPYEQYF TGTGCCAGCAGCTTGGTTCTAGCCCCCTACGAGCAGTACTTC
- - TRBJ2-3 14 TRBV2 CASSADPAPDTQYF TGTGCCAGCAGCGCGGACCCGGCGCCAGATACGCAGTATTTT
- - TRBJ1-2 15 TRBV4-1 CASSHSQARGPGYTF TGCGCCAGCAGCCACTCCCAGGCCAGGGGCCCTGGCTACACCTTC
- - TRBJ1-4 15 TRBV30 CAWSSQQGGGEKLFF TGTGCCTGGAGTTCTCAACAGGGAGGAGGGGAAAAACTGTTTTTT
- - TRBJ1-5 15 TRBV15 CATSTTLGVNQPQHF TGTGCCACCAGCACGACCCTAGGGGTCAATCAGCCCCAGCATTTT
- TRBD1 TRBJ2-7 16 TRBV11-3 CASSPSRGGASHEQYF TGTGCCAGCAGCCCATCCCGAGGGGGCGCATCCCACGAGCAGTACTTC
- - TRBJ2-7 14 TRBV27 CASHALVGAYEQYF TGTGCCAGCCACGCCCTAGTCGGCGCCTACGAGCAGTACTTC
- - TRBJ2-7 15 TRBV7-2 CASSVEGHHSYEQYF TGTGCCAGCAGCGTAGAAGGACACCACTCCTACGAGCAGTACTTC
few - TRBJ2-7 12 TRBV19 CASSIGGNEQYF TGTGCCAGTAGTATTGGTGGGAACGAGCAGTACTTC
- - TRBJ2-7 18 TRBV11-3 CASSPPGRGTVSSYEQYF TGTGCCAGCAGCCCACCAGGGCGGGGGACAGTCAGCTCCTACGAGCAGTACTTC
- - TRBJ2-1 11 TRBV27 CASSFRNEQFF TGTGCCAGCAGTTTTAGGAATGAGCAGTTCTTC
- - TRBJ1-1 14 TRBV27 CASTSWSRNTEAFF TGTGCCAGCACCTCGTGGAGCCGGAACACTGAAGCTTTCTTT
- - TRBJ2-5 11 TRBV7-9 CASSSAPTQYF TGTGCCAGCAGCTCAGCCCCGACCCAGTACTTC
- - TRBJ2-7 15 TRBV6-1 CASSEWSVSRDEQYF TGTGCCAGCAGTGAATGGTCTGTTTCCAGGGACGAGCAGTACTTC
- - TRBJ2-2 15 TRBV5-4 CASSLSAVYTGELFF TGTGCCAGCAGCTTGTCAGCGGTGTACACCGGGGAGCTGTTTTTT
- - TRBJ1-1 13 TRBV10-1 CASSESTGREAFF TGCGCCAGCAGTGAGTCGACGGGACGTGAAGCTTTCTTT
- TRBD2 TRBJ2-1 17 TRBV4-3 CASSPRAFGSSGGEQFF TGCGCCAGCAGCCCTCGTGCTTTTGGGAGTAGCGGGGGGGAGCAGTTCTTC
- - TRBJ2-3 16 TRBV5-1 CASSLGGRAGTDTQYF TGCGCCAGCAGCTTGGGGGGCAGGGCCGGCACAGATACGCAGTATTTT
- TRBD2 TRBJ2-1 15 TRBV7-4 CASSELAETRNEQFF TGTGCCAGCAGCGAACTAGCGGAGACGCGGAATGAGCAGTTCTTC
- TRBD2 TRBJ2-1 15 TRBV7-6 CASSPRTSRYNEQFF TGTGCCAGCAGCCCAAGGACTAGCAGGTACAATGAGCAGTTCTTC
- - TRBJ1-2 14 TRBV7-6 CASSLGQGEGGYTF TGTGCCAGCAGCTTGGGGCAGGGAGAAGGAGGCTACACCTTC
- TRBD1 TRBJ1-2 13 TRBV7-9 CASSLDQGEGYTF TGTGCCAGCAGCTTAGACCAGGGGGAAGGCTACACCTTC
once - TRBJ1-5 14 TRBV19 CASSIGGGDQPQHF TGTGCCAGTAGTATTGGGGGGGGTGATCAGCCCCAGCATTTT
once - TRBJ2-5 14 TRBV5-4 CASSLEGWQETQYF TGTGCCAGCAGCTTGGAGGGGTGGCAAGAGACCCAGTACTTC
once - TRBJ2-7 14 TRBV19 CASSLNRPPYEQYF TGTGCCAGTAGTTTAAACCGTCCGCCCTACGAGCAGTACTTC
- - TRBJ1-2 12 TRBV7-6 CAPDNRDLGYTF TGTGCCCCTGACAACAGGGACTTGGGCTACACCTTC
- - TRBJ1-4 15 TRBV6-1 CASTKRTENNEKLFF TGTGCCAGCACCAAGCGGACAGAAAATAATGAAAAACTGTTTTTT
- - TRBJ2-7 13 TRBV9 CASSAARAHEQYF TGTGCCAGCAGCGCCGCCCGGGCGCACGAGCAGTACTTC
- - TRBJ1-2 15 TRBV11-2 CASSLEYSSGGGYTF TGTGCCAGCAGCTTAGAATACAGCTCGGGAGGCGGCTACACCTTC
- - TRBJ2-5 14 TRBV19 CASSRDARGETQYF TGTGCCAGTAGTAGGGATGCCCGTGGCGAGACCCAGTACTTC
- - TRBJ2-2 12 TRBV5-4 CASSPSTGELFF TGTGCCAGCAGCCCTAGTACCGGGGAGCTGTTTTTT
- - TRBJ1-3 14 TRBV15 CATSRGKGRNTIYF TGTGCCACCAGCAGGGGAAAGGGCCGAAACACCATATATTTT
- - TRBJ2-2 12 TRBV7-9 CASSFATGELFF TGTGCCAGCAGCTTTGCCACCGGGGAGCTGTTTTTT
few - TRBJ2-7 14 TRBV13 CASSQRGPPYEQYF TGTGCCAGCAGCCAACGGGGACCACCCTACGAGCAGTACTTC
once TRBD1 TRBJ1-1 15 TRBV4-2 CASRTGTGEGTEAFF TGTGCCAGTCGCACCGGGACAGGGGAGGGGACTGAAGCTTTCTTT
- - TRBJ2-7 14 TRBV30 CAWSEGVGSYEQYF TGTGCCTGGAGTGAAGGGGTAGGGTCCTACGAGCAGTACTTC
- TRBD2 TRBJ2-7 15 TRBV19 CASSIAGGTTYEQYF TGTGCCAGTAGTATCGCGGGGGGAACGACCTACGAGCAGTACTTC
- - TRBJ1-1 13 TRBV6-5 CASRPTVGTEAFF TGTGCCAGCAGACCGACAGTCGGCACTGAAGCTTTCTTT
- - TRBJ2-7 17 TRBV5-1 CASKGFALGQFAYEQYF TGCGCCAGCAAGGGGTTTGCGCTCGGACAGTTCGCCTACGAGCAGTACTTC
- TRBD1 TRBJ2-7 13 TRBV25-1 CASSQYRGNEQYF TGTGCCAGCAGCCAATACAGGGGAAACGAGCAGTACTTC
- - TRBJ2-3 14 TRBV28 CASTAVGITDTQYF TGTGCCAGCACGGCGGTAGGGATCACAGATACGCAGTATTTT
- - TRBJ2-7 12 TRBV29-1 CSAPGRAGEQYF TGCAGCGCTCCCGGTCGAGCCGGCGAGCAGTACTTC